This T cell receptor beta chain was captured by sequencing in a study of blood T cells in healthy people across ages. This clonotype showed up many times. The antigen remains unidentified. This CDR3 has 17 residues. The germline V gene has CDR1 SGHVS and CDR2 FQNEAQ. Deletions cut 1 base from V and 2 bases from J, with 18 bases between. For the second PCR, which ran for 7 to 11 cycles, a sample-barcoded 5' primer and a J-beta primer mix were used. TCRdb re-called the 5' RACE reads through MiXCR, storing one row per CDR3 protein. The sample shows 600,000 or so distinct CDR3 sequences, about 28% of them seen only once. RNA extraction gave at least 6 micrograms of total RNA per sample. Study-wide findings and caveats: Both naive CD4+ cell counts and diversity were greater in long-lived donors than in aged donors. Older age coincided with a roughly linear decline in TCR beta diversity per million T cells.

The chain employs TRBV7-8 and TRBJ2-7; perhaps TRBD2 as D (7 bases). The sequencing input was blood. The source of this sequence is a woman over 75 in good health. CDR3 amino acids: CASSLEPVGGGPYEQYF. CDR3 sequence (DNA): TGTGCCAGCAGCTTAGAGCCCGTTGGGGGGGGGCCCTACGAGCAGTACTTC. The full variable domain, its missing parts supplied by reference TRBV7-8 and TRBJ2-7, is GAGVSQSPRYKVAKRGQDVALRCDPISGHVSLFWYQQALGQGPEFLTYFQNEAQLDKSGLPSDRFFAERPEGSVSTLKIQRTQQEDSAVYLCASSLEPVGGGPYEQYFGPGTRLTVT.